Below, one T cell receptor beta chain is given with its context. Some clones are missing from TCRdb's copy, which holds only in-frame ones; the method was immunoSEQ multiplex PCR. The sample includes fewer than 700,000 clones, 85% to 90% seen only once; the top ten take under 8.5%. The data originate from a study of blood T cell repertoires in COVID-19. Overall study: Spain, Italy and the United States supplied samples that represented acute and convalescent COVID-19. The analysed material was cDNA or gDNA that came from T cells, B-cell-depleted T cells, or PBMCs.

V lost 6 bases and J 4 bases, leaving 15 bases between the germline ends. CDR3 length: 14 amino acids. Germline CDR1 SNHLY, CDR2 FYNNEI. Enrolled during active infection, Seattle patients were then followed longitudinally. Material: peripheral blood. This TCR came from a woman aged 50 to 65 with COVID-19, enrolled during active disease. The chain is built from TRBV2 and TRBJ1-2; D remains unclear. Written as DNA, the CDR3 is TGTGCCAGCAGCTATGGGAGGGCGGGCTATGGCTACACCTTC. Its translation: CASSYGRAGYGYTF.